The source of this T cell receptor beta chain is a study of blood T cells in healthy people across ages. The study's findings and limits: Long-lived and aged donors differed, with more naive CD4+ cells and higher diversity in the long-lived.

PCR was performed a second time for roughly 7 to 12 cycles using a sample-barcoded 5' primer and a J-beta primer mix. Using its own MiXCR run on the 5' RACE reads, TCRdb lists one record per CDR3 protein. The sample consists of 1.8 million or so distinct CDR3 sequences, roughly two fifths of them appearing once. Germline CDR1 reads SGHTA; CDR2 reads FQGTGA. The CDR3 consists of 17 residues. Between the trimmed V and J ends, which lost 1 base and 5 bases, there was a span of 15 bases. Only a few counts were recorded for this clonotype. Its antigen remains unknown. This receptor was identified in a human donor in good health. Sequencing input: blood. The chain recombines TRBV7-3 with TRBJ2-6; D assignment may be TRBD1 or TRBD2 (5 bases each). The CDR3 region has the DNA TGTGCCAGCAGCTTAAGAGTAGGGACGCCCAGGGCCAACGTCCTGACTTTC. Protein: CASSLRVGTPRANVLTF.